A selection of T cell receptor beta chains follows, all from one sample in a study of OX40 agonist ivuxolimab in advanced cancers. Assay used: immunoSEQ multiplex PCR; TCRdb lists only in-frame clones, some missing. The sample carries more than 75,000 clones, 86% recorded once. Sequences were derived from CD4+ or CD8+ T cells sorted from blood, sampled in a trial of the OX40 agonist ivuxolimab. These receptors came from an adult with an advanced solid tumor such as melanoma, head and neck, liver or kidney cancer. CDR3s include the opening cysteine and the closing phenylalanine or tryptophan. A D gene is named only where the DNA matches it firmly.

CDR3aa: CASTLGLGHTDTQYF
v_gene: TRBV5-1
d_gene: -

CDR3aa: CASSESGGYTGELFF
v_gene: TRBV10-2
d_gene: TRBD2

CDR3aa: CASSSSWTRGANEQFF
v_gene: TRBV13
d_gene: TRBD2

CDR3aa: CASSIFTGAEQYF
v_gene: TRBV5-6
d_gene: TRBD1

CDR3aa: CASSLDGSGGNTIYF
v_gene: TRBV9
d_gene: -

CDR3aa: CSVSGQGNTEAFF
v_gene: TRBV29-1
d_gene: TRBD1

CDR3aa: CASSSPPNSPLHF
v_gene: TRBV5-1
d_gene: -

CDR3aa: CATLKDGYTF
v_gene: TRBV10-3
d_gene: -

CDR3aa: CASSRQPGPSGTGELFF
v_gene: TRBV14
d_gene: -

CDR3aa: CASTRDQYQPQHF
v_gene: TRBV6-6
d_gene: -

CDR3aa: CASSYDGSNYGYTF
v_gene: TRBV6-5
d_gene: -

CDR3aa: CASMQDYGYTF
v_gene: TRBV6-1
d_gene: -

CDR3aa: CASSPPGVNSGANVLTF
v_gene: TRBV18
d_gene: -

CDR3aa: CASSSHQGFNQPQHF
v_gene: TRBV7-2
d_gene: -

CDR3aa: CASSPSRDRGTNYGYTF
v_gene: TRBV7-9
d_gene: TRBD1

CDR3aa: CASSYGRGYTF
v_gene: TRBV6-6
d_gene: -

CDR3aa: CASSGATGAFF
v_gene: TRBV10-1
d_gene: -

CDR3aa: CASGLVKGQGASGTQYF
v_gene: TRBV12-5
d_gene: TRBD1

CDR3aa: CASSLGREPSETQYF
v_gene: TRBV5-4
d_gene: -

CDR3aa: CASYIVPRLNYGYTF
v_gene: TRBV2
d_gene: -

CDR3aa: CASSLDLTRYGYTF
v_gene: TRBV7-9
d_gene: -

CDR3aa: CASSLWGQGISEQYF
v_gene: TRBV27
d_gene: TRBD1

CDR3aa: CASSVTSGGFQETQYF
v_gene: TRBV9
d_gene: TRBD2

CDR3aa: CASSTSGGIGYTF
v_gene: TRBV5-4
d_gene: TRBD1

CDR3aa: CASSFSGAYTDEAFF
v_gene: TRBV11-2
d_gene: -

CDR3aa: CASSHGADTQYF
v_gene: TRBV18
d_gene: -

CDR3aa: CASSLSILDNEQFF
v_gene: TRBV7-3
d_gene: -

CDR3aa: CASSLRTGDTEAFF
v_gene: TRBV5-1
d_gene: TRBD1

CDR3aa: CSDRTGVNTEAFF
v_gene: TRBV29-1
d_gene: TRBD1

CDR3aa: CASSLSTGGADYGYTF
v_gene: TRBV4-2
d_gene: TRBD1

CDR3aa: CASSFGGRSNEKLFF
v_gene: TRBV7-9
d_gene: -

CDR3aa: CASSSGGSRNEKLFF
v_gene: TRBV7-9
d_gene: -

CDR3aa: CASSFPNNVLTF
v_gene: TRBV7-9
d_gene: -

CDR3aa: CASSGSGTGGAEQYF
v_gene: TRBV11-3
d_gene: TRBD1

CDR3aa: CASSLSGRAPRETQYF
v_gene: TRBV11-2
d_gene: TRBD2

CDR3aa: CASRGDGAGRNQPQHF
v_gene: TRBV19
d_gene: -

CDR3aa: CASSLGRQHNSPLHF
v_gene: TRBV5-1
d_gene: -

CDR3aa: CASSPLIATDSGNTIYF
v_gene: TRBV18
d_gene: -

CDR3aa: CAWTRPPRLAVTYEQYF
v_gene: TRBV30
d_gene: TRBD2

CDR3aa: CASSVFGQVSTDTQYF
v_gene: TRBV9
d_gene: -

CDR3aa: CSGGLEGQGGYTF
v_gene: TRBV29-1
d_gene: TRBD1

CDR3aa: CASSSRGTGNTEAFF
v_gene: TRBV7-9
d_gene: TRBD1

CDR3aa: CASSLGGVRAYTF
v_gene: TRBV6-6
d_gene: -

CDR3aa: CASSLTADNTEAFF
v_gene: TRBV5-1
d_gene: -

CDR3aa: CASSLSGNQPQHF
v_gene: TRBV5-5
d_gene: -

CDR3aa: CASSLAGPGNTIYF
v_gene: TRBV7-9
d_gene: -

CDR3aa: CASSRTAILPQHF
v_gene: TRBV11-2
d_gene: -

CDR3aa: CASSLYSLLEGEQYF
v_gene: TRBV5-4
d_gene: -

CDR3aa: CASNRGPPNPGELFF
v_gene: TRBV19
d_gene: -

CDR3aa: CASSLVAPAGTSGRDEGTQYF
v_gene: TRBV27
d_gene: TRBD2

CDR3aa: CASSIRDNQPQHF
v_gene: TRBV6-6
d_gene: -

CDR3aa: CAISGPSVGWAGVPTSTDTQYF
v_gene: TRBV10-3
d_gene: -

CDR3aa: CASGHPQYGYTF
v_gene: TRBV6-6
d_gene: -

CDR3aa: CASGGGQGYEQYF
v_gene: TRBV25-1
d_gene: TRBD1

CDR3aa: CASKAGSVGSPLHF
v_gene: TRBV19
d_gene: -

CDR3aa: CASSRVVNTEAFF
v_gene: TRBV11-3
d_gene: -

CDR3aa: CASSLSWGAQETQYF
v_gene: TRBV27
d_gene: -